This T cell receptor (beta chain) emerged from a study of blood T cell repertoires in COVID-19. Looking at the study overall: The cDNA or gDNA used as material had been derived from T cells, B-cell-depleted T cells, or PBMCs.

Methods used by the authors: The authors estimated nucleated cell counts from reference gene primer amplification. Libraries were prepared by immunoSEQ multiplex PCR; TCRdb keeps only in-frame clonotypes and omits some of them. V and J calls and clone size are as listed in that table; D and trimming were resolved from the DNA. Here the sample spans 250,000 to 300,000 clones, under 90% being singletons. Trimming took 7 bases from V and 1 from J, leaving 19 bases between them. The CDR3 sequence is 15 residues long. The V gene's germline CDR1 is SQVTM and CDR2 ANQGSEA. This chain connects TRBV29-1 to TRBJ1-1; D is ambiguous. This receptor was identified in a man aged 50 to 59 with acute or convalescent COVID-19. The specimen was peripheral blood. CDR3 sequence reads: CSGRGSIRGNTEAFF. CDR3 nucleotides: TGCAGCGGACGTGGGTCTATCCGAGGGAACACTGAAGCTTTCTTT.